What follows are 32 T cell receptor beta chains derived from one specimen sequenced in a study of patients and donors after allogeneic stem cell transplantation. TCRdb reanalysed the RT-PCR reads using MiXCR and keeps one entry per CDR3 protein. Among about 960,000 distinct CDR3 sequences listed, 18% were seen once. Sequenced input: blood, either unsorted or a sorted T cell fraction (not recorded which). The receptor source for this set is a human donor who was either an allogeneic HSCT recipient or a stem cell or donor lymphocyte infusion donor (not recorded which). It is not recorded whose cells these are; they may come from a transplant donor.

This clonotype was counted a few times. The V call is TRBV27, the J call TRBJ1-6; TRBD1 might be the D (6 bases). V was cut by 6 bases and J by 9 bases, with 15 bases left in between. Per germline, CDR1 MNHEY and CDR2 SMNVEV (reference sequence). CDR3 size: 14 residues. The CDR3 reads CASRPGGQGSPLHF. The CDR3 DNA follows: TGTGCCAGCAGACCCGGGGGGCAGGGTTCACCCCTCCACTTT.

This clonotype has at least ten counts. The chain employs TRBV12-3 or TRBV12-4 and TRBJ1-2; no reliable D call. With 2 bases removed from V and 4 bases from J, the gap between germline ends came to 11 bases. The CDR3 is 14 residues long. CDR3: CASSLNSAGYGYTF. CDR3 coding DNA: TGTGCCAGCAGTTTAAACAGCGCGGGCTATGGCTACACCTTC.

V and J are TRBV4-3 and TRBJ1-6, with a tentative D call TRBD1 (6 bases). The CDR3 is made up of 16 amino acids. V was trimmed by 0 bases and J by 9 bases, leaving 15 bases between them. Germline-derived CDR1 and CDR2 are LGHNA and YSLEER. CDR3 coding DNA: TGCGCCAGCAGCCAAGATGTGGGACAAATTACTTCACCCCTCCACTTT. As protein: CASSQDVGQITSPLHF.

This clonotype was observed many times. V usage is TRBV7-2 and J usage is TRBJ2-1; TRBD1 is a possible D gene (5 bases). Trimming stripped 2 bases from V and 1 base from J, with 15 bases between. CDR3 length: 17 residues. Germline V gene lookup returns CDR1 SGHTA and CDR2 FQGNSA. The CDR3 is CASSLRMSAGSYNEQFF. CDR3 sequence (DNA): TGTGCCAGCAGCTTAAGGATGTCTGCAGGGTCCTACAATGAGCAGTTCTTC.

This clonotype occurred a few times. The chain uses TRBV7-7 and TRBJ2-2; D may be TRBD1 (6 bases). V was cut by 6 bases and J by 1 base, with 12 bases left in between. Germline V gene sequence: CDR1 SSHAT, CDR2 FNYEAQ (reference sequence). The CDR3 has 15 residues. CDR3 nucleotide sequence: TGTGCCAGCAGTCAGGGGAATCTGAACACCGGGGAGCTGTTTTTT. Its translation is CASSQGNLNTGELFF.

CDR3: CASSPLGEPPGYTF. As DNA, the CDR3 is TGTGCCAGCAGCCCCCTCGGAGAACCTCCCGGCTACACCTTC. This chain joins TRBV9 and TRBJ1-2; D uncertain. Germline loops: CDR1 SGDLS, CDR2 YYNGEE. V lost 4 bases and J 8 bases, leaving 18 bases between the germline ends. The CDR3 has 14 amino acids.

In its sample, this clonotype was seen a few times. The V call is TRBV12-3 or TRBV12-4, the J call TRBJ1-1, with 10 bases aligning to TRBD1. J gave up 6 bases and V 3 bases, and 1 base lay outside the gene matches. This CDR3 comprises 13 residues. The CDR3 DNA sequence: TGTGCCAGCAGTTTTGGGACAGGGGCTGAAGCTTTCTTT. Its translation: CASSFGTGAEAFF.

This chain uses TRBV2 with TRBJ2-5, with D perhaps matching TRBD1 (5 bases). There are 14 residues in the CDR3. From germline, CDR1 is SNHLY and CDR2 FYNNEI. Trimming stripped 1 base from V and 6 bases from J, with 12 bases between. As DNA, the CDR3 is TGTGCCAGCAGTGAAGGAGCTAGGACAAAGACCCAGTACTTC. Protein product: CASSEGARTKTQYF. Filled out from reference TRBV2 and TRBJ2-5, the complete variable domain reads EPEVTQTPSHQVTQMGQEVILRCVPISNHLYFYWYRQILGQKVEFLVSFYNNEISEKSEIFDDQFSVERPDGSNFTLKIRSTKLEDSAMYFCASSEGARTKTQYFGPGTRLLVL.

CDR3 loop: CATSSVRGRPYEQYF. The CDR3 nucleotides are TGTGCCACCAGCAGTGTCAGGGGGCGCCCCTACGAGCAGTACTTC. The gene calls are TRBV15 and TRBJ2-7, with 8 bases that match TRBD1. The CDR3 is 15 residues long. The V gene end was trimmed by 3 bases and the J gene end by 2 bases; junction bases not matched to a gene: 6. The germline V gene has CDR1 LNHNV and CDR2 YYDKDF (reference sequence).

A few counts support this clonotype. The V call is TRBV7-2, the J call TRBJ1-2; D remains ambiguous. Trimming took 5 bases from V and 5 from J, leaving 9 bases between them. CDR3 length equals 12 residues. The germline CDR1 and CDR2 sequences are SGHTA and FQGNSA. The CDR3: CASSPYMYGYTF. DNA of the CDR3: TGTGCCAGCAGCCCATATATGTATGGCTACACCTTC.

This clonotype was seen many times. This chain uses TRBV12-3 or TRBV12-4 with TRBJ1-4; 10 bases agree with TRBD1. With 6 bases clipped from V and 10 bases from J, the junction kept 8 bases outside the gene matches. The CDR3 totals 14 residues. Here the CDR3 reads CASSPDRGRGKLFF. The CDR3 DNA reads TGTGCCAGCAGCCCCGACAGGGGGCGCGGAAAACTGTTTTTT.

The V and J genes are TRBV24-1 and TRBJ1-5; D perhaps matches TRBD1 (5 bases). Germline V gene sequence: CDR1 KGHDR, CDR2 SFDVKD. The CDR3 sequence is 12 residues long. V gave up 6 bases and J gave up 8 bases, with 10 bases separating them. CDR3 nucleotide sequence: TGTGCCACCAGTAAGGGGTCAGAGCCCCAGCATTTT. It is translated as CATSKGSEPQHF.

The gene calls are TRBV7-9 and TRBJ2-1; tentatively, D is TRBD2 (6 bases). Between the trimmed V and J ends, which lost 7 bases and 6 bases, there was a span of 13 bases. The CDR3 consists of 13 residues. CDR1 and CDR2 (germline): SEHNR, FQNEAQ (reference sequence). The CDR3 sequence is CASIPRRGNEQFF. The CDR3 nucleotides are TGTGCCAGCATCCCCAGGCGGGGCAATGAGCAGTTCTTC.

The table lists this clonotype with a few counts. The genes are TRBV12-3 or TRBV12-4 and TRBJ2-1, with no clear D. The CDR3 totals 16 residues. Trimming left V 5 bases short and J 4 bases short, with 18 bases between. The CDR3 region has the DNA TGTGCCAGCAGTATCGGAGTACTCCAACCTTACAATGAGCAGTTCTTC. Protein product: CASSIGVLQPYNEQFF.

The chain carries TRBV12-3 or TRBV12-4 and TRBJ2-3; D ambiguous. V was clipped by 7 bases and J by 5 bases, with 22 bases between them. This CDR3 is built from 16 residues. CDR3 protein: CASTQPPVGFKDTQYF. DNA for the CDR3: TGTGCCAGCACCCAACCCCCCGTGGGGTTCAAAGATACGCAGTATTTT.

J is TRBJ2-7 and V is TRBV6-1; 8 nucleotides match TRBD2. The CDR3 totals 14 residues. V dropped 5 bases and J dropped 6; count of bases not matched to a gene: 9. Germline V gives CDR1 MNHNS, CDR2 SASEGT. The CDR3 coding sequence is TGTGCCAGCAGTCGAGCGGGGGACTCGGGCGAGCAGTACTTC. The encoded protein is CASSRAGDSGEQYF.

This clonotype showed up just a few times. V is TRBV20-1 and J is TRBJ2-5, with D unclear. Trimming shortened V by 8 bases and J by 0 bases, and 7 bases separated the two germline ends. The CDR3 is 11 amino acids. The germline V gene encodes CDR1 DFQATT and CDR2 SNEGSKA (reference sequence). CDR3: CSSPYQETQYF. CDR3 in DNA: TGCAGTTCCCCGTACCAAGAGACCCAGTACTTC.

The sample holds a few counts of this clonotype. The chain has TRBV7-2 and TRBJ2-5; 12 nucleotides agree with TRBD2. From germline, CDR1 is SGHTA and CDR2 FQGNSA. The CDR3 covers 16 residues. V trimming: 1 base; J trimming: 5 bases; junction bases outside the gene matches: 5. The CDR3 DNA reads TGTGCCAGCAGCTTAGTGGCTAGCGGGGGGGGGGAGACCCAGTACTTC. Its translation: CASSLVASGGGETQYF. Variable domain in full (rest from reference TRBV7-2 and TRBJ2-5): GAGVSQSPSNKVTEKGKDVELRCDPISGHTALYWYRQSLGQGLEFLIYFQGNSAPDKSGLPSDRFSAERTGGSVSTLTIQRTQQEDSAVYLCASSLVASGGGETQYFGPGTRLLVL.

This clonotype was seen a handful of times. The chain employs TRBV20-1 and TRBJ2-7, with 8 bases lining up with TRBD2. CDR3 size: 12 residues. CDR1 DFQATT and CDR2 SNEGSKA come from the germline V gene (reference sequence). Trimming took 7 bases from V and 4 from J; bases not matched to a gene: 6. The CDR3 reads CSGIAGTYEQYF. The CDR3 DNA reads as TGCAGTGGGATAGCGGGAACATACGAGCAGTACTTC.

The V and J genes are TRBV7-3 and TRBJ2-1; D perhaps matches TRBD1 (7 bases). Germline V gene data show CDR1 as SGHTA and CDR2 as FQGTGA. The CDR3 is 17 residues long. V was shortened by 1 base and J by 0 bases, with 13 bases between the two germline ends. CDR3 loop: CASSLRGQGGSYNEQFF. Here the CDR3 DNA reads TGTGCCAGCAGCTTAAGAGGTCAGGGGGGCTCCTACAATGAGCAGTTCTTC. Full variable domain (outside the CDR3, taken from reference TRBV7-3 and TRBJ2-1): GAGVSQTPSNKVTEKGKYVELRCDPISGHTALYWYRQSLGQGPEFLIYFQGTGAADDSGLPNDRFFAVRPEGSVSTLKIQRTERGDSAVYLCASSLRGQGGSYNEQFFGPGTRLTVL.

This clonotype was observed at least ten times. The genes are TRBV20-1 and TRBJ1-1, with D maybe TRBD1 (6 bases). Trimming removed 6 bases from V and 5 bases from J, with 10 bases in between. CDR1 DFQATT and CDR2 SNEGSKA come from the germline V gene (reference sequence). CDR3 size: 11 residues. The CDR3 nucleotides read TGCAGTGCCCGGACAGAAACTGAAGCTTTCTTT. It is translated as CSARTETEAFF.

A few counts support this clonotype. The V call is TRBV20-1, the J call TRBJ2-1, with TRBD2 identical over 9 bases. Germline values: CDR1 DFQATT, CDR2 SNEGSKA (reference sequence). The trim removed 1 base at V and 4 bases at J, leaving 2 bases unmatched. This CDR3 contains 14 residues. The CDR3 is CSARGGRGYNEQFF. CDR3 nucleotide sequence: TGCAGTGCTAGAGGCGGGAGGGGGTACAATGAGCAGTTCTTC.

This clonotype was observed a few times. The CDR3 DNA is TGTGCCCAGGGGGCGGGCAGTACCTACGAGCAGTACTTC. Translating gives CAQGAGSTYEQYF. This chain joins TRBV2 and TRBJ2-7; 8 bases agree with TRBD1. The CDR3 runs 13 residues. The V gene's germline CDR1 is SNHLY and CDR2 FYNNEI. The V gene end was trimmed by 11 bases and the J gene end by 2 bases; junction bases not matched to a gene: 8.

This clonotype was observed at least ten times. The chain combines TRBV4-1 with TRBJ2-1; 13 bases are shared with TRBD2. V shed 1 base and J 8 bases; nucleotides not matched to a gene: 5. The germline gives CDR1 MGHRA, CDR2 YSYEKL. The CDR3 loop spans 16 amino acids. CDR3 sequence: CASSQVGLAGEYEQFF. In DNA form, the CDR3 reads TGCGCCAGCAGCCAAGTCGGACTAGCGGGAGAATATGAGCAGTTCTTC.

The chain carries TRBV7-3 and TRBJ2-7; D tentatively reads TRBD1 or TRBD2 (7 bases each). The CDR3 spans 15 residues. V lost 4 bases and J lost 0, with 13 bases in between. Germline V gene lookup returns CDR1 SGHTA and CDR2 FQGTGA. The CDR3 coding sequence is TGTGCCAGCAGCTCAGGGGGGGAACGCTCCTACGAGCAGTACTTC. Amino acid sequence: CASSSGGERSYEQYF.

Written as DNA, the CDR3 is TGTGCCAGCAGGGAACCATTCCAGGGACTAGAGGCGGAGACCCAGTACTTC. This encodes CASREPFQGLEAETQYF. The chain employs TRBV2 and TRBJ2-5; 8 bases match TRBD2. After removal of 6 bases from V and 5 bases from J, the junction contained 17 bases not matched to a gene. Germline V gene data show CDR1 as SNHLY and CDR2 as FYNNEI. The CDR3 extends over 17 amino acids.

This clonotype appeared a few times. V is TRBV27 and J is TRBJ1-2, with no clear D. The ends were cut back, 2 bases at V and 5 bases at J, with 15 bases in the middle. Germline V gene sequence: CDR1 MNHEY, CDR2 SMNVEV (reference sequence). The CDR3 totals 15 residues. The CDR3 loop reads CASSLIPESIYGYTF. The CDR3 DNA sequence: TGTGCCAGCAGTTTAATCCCAGAATCCATTTATGGCTACACCTTC.

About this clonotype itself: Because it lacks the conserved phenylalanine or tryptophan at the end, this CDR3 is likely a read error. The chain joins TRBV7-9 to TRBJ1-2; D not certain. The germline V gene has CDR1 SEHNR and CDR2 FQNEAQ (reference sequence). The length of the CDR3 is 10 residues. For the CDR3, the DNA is TGTGCTGGAGGTCTGCCTGGCTACACCCTC. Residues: CAGGLPGYTL.

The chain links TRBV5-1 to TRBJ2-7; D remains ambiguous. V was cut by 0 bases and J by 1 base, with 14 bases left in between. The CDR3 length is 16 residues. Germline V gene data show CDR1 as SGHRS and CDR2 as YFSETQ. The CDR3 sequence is CASSLAIGEGSYEQYF. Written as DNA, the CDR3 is TGCGCCAGCAGCTTGGCCATTGGGGAAGGGTCCTACGAGCAGTACTTC.

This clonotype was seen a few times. The CDR3 DNA follows: TGTGCCAGTCAGGGAGATGAGCAGTTCTTC. It encodes CASQGDEQFF. This chain joins TRBV7-9 and TRBJ2-1, with D possibly being TRBD1 or TRBD2 (5 bases each). The germline V gene encodes CDR1 SEHNR and CDR2 FQNEAQ (reference sequence). V was shortened by 9 bases and J by 8 bases, with 8 bases between the two germline ends. This CDR3 comprises 10 residues.

The CDR3: CASYSPGQTTGNTIYF. The CDR3 DNA reads as TGTGCCAGCTACTCTCCGGGACAGACAACTGGAAACACCATATATTTT. This chain links TRBV6-1 with TRBJ1-3, with TRBD1 matching 7 bases. Germline assignment: CDR1 MNHNS and CDR2 SASEGT. The V segment lost 8 bases and the J segment 2 bases; nucleotides outside the gene matches: 12. The CDR3 totals 16 residues.

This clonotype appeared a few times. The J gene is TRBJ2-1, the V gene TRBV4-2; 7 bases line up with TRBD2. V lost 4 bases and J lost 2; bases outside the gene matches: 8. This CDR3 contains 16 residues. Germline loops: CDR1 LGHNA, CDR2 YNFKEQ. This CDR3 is CASSPPGSGAYNEQFF. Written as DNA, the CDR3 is TGTGCCAGCAGCCCTCCCGGCAGCGGGGCCTACAATGAGCAGTTCTTC.